The clone carrying this T cell receptor (beta chain) came up many times. The record originates from a study of metastatic and nonmetastatic thyroid tumors. No treatment of any kind had been given to any patient before thyroid surgery. The germline gives CDR1 DFQATT, CDR2 SNEGSKA (reference sequence). The CDR3 consists of 16 residues. After removal of 2 bases from V and 4 bases from J, the junction contained 8 bases not matched to a gene. Through MiXCR, TCRdb re-clonotyped the PCR reads. Here the sample spans tens of thousands of clones, roughly an eighth being singletons. The TCR sequence derives from a female donor with papillary thyroid cancer or a benign thyroid nodule (not recorded which). Some clones in this sample may be carry-over from other donors' samples. V is TRBV20-1 and J is TRBJ1-6, with 7 bases that match TRBD1. Sequencing was carried out using blood. The CDR3 coding sequence is TGCAGTGCTAGACCCTTGCTACAGGGGTATAATTCACCCCTCCACTTT. It translates to CSARPLLQGYNSPLHF.